Listed below are T cell receptor beta chains from one sample, sequenced in a study of blood T cells in healthy people across ages. TCRdb reprocessed the 5' RACE reads via MiXCR and lists one record per CDR3 protein. This sample has hundreds of thousands of distinct CDR3 sequences; less than 35% occur once, and the top ten carry around a sixth. The sample comprised blood. These receptors were taken from an elderly woman in good health. The CDR3 runs from the conserved cysteine through the conserved F or W. The D gene is left open where the match is weak. Some rows mark clone size as missing; the rest say once, few, many or name a class of expanded clone.

clone_size j_call d_call v_call cdr3_aa cdr3_nt
many TRBJ2-5 - TRBV5-1 CASSTPGQQETQYF TGCGCCAGCAGCACCCCCGGACAGCAAGAGACCCAGTACTTC
- TRBJ2-1 - TRBV6-5 CASSYSARGGVNEQFF TGTGCCAGCAGTTACTCCGCCAGGGGAGGGGTCAATGAGCAGTTCTTC
few TRBJ2-7 TRBD2 TRBV28 CASSVLKRGAYEQYF TGTGCCAGCAGCGTCCTAAAGCGGGGGGCTTACGAGCAGTACTTC
many TRBJ2-3 - TRBV6-5 CASSYRDASTDTQYF TGTGCCAGCAGCTACAGGGACGCAAGCACAGATACGCAGTATTTT
few TRBJ2-5 - TRBV12-3/TRBV12-4 CASSLIGLQETQYF TGTGCCAGCAGTTTAATTGGTCTCCAAGAGACCCAGTACTTC
many TRBJ2-3 - TRBV27 CASSPRTASDTQYF TGTGCCAGCAGCCCCCGGACAGCAAGTGATACGCAGTATTTT
- TRBJ1-5 - TRBV19 CASSVVQGPWQPQHF TGTGCCAGTAGTGTTGTCCAGGGACCATGGCAGCCCCAGCATTTT
- TRBJ2-1 - TRBV7-2 CASSLEQFSEQFF TGTGCCAGCAGCTTAGAGCAGTTTAGTGAGCAGTTCTTC
many TRBJ2-1 TRBD2 TRBV5-1 CASSTPGTSGPNEQFF TGCGCCAGCAGCACCCCCGGGACTAGCGGCCCCAATGAGCAGTTCTTC
- TRBJ1-1 - TRBV5-5 CASSLGQGPLNTEAFF TGTGCCAGCAGCTTGGGGCAGGGGCCTTTGAACACTGAAGCTTTCTTT
- TRBJ2-5 - TRBV3-1 CASSQERVRGRGETQYF TGTGCCAGCAGCCAAGAGAGGGTCCGGGGGCGAGGAGAGACCCAGTACTTC
- TRBJ2-2 TRBD1 TRBV2 CASTSLGGTGDTGELFF TGTGCCAGCACCAGCCTGGGGGGGACAGGGGACACCGGGGAGCTGTTTTTT
few TRBJ1-6 - TRBV12-3/TRBV12-4 CASSYDISPLHF TGTGCCAGCAGTTACGACATCTCACCCCTCCACTTT
few TRBJ2-3 - TRBV14 CASSQFGADTQYF TGTGCCAGCAGCCAATTCGGTGCAGATACGCAGTATTTT
many TRBJ1-2 TRBD1 TRBV3-1 CASSQDNRGQNGYTF TGTGCCAGCAGCCAAGACAACAGGGGGCAAAATGGCTACACCTTC
many TRBJ2-1 - TRBV7-9 CASSPQSIIGNEQFF TGTGCCAGCAGCCCACAATCCATAATTGGCAATGAGCAGTTCTTC
- TRBJ1-2 - TRBV6-5 CASSALTGPGYTF TGTGCCAGCAGTGCCCTCACAGGCCCTGGCTACACCTTC
many TRBJ2-1 - TRBV20-1 CSAIQMGRLGEQFF TGCAGTGCTATTCAGATGGGTAGGCTGGGTGAGCAGTTCTTC
few TRBJ2-7 TRBD2 TRBV5-1 CASSLAPSGDVYEQYF TGCGCCAGCAGCTTGGCCCCTAGCGGGGACGTCTACGAGCAGTACTTC
- TRBJ1-1 TRBD1 TRBV12-3/TRBV12-4 CASRRGQGRLNTEAFF TGTGCCAGCAGACGCGGACAGGGTCGTCTAAACACTGAAGCTTTCTTT
many TRBJ2-3 - TRBV6-5 CASSYGYRATDTQYF TGTGCCAGCAGTTACGGTTACAGGGCGACAGATACGCAGTATTTT
few TRBJ2-7 TRBD1 TRBV5-1 CASSWGGQGGEQYF TGCGCCAGCAGCTGGGGTGGACAGGGCGGCGAGCAGTACTTC
many TRBJ2-1 TRBD1 TRBV27 CASSFRGQRQGEQFF TGTGCCAGCAGTTTTAGGGGACAGAGGCAGGGTGAGCAGTTCTTC
many TRBJ2-5 TRBD2 TRBV3-1 CASSRIAGGPGETQYF TGTGCCAGCAGCCGTATAGCGGGGGGGCCGGGGGAGACCCAGTACTTC
- TRBJ1-2 - TRBV12-3/TRBV12-4 CASIMGGAGNYGYTF TGTGCCAGCATAATGGGGGGGGCAGGGAACTATGGCTACACCTTC
many TRBJ2-5 - TRBV20-1 CSASGIETQYF TGCAGTGCTTCAGGGATAGAGACCCAGTACTTC
many TRBJ2-5 TRBD2 TRBV7-2 CASRFGRGREAQYF TGTGCCAGCAGGTTCGGTAGGGGACGGGAGGCCCAGTACTTC
few TRBJ2-5 - TRBV7-9 CASSLGGGDPKTQYF TGTGCCAGCAGCTTGGGGGGCGGGGACCCCAAGACCCAGTACTTC
few TRBJ2-7 - TRBV28 CASTRINPYEQYF TGTGCCAGCACACGAATTAATCCCTACGAGCAGTACTTC
many TRBJ2-3 - TRBV7-2 CASSLASGTGDTQYF TGTGCCAGCAGCCTCGCTTCGGGGACGGGAGATACGCAGTATTTT
- TRBJ2-5 TRBD1 TRBV19 CASSGDRAETQYF TGTGCCAGTAGCGGCGACAGGGCAGAGACCCAGTACTTC
few TRBJ2-7 - TRBV4-1 CASSQEASDYYEQYF TGCGCCAGCAGCCAAGAGGCGTCGGACTACTACGAGCAGTACTTC
many TRBJ2-3 TRBD2 TRBV20-1 CSAGSTPYSGGSDTQYF TGCAGTGCTGGTTCCACCCCCTATAGCGGGGGTTCAGATACGCAGTATTTT
- TRBJ2-5 TRBD2 TRBV18 CASSRGLAGVNHEQYF TGTGCCAGCTCACGGGGACTAGCGGGGGTGAACCATGAGCAGTACTTC
- TRBJ1-2 TRBD1 TRBV14 CASSRGRGEVYGYTF TGTGCCAGCAGCCGGGGCAGGGGGGAAGTGTATGGCTACACCTTC
many TRBJ2-7 - TRBV29-1 CSVGAQGYEQYF TGCAGCGTTGGTGCACAGGGTTACGAGCAGTACTTC
- TRBJ2-5 - TRBV7-2 CASTSRRGQETQYF TGTGCCAGCACCTCGAGGCGGGGCCAAGAGACCCAGTACTTC
many TRBJ2-3 TRBD2 TRBV5-1 CASTSGGSTDTQYF TGCGCCAGCACTAGCGGGGGGAGCACAGATACGCAGTATTTT
many TRBJ2-5 TRBD2 TRBV6-5 CASSYSRRGWVGRGGIQETQYF TGTGCCAGCAGTTACTCCAGACGAGGGTGGGTCGGCCGGGGGGGTATCCAAGAGACCCAGTACTTC
- TRBJ1-2 - TRBV7-8 CASSPTTVPAGYTF TGTGCCAGCAGCCCAACGACAGTACCAGCTGGCTACACCTTC
few TRBJ1-1 - TRBV7-2 CASSLSPTGGNTEAFF TGTGCCAGCAGCTTAAGTCCAACTGGTGGCAACACTGAAGCTTTCTTT
- TRBJ1-4 - TRBV10-3 CAISEGGTTNEKLFF TGTGCCATCAGTGAGGGGGGGACGACTAATGAAAAACTGTTTTTT
many TRBJ2-5 - TRBV7-9 CASRESGLGRSWQETQYF TGTGCCAGCAGGGAATCAGGGTTAGGTCGGAGTTGGCAAGAGACCCAGTACTTC
- TRBJ1-1 - TRBV30 CAWSRGVVANTEAFF TGTGCCTGGAGTAGGGGGGTGGTGGCGAACACTGAAGCTTTCTTT
- TRBJ2-7 - TRBV7-2 CASTNSPTGYEQYF TGTGCCAGCACCAATAGTCCGACAGGCTACGAGCAGTACTTC
- TRBJ2-5 TRBD2 TRBV20-1 CSARSGGGTSRNEQYF TGCAGTGCTAGGTCAGGTGGAGGGACTAGCAGGAATGAGCAGTACTTC
many TRBJ2-3 TRBD2 TRBV20-1 CSARPGTSSSDTQYF TGCAGTGCTAGGCCCGGGACTAGCAGTTCAGATACGCAGTATTTT
- TRBJ2-1 TRBD2 TRBV5-1 CASSLAPAGGNEQFF TGCGCCAGCAGCTTGGCCCCAGCGGGAGGGAATGAGCAGTTCTTC
many TRBJ1-6 TRBD1 TRBV7-2 CASSRQGGNNSPLHF TGTGCCAGCAGCAGACAGGGAGGGAATAATTCACCCCTCCACTTT
many TRBJ2-3 - TRBV18 CASSPLKAASTDTQYF TGTGCCAGCTCACCACTTAAAGCAGCTAGCACAGATACGCAGTATTTT
- TRBJ2-3 TRBD2 TRBV2 CASSWTSGFTDTQYF TGTGCCAGCAGCTGGACTAGCGGATTCACAGATACGCAGTATTTT
many TRBJ2-5 - TRBV5-6 CASSFTQGETQYF TGTGCCAGCAGCTTTACGCAGGGGGAGACCCAGTACTTC
- TRBJ2-1 TRBD2 TRBV3-1 CASSPAPGSGGWIEQFF TGTGCCAGCAGCCCCGCCCCGGGGAGCGGGGGGTGGATTGAGCAGTTCTTC
- TRBJ2-7 - TRBV12-3/TRBV12-4 CASLRDGTYEQYF TGCGCCAGCCTCCGGGACGGTACCTACGAGCAGTACTTC
many TRBJ2-5 TRBD2 TRBV20-1 CSARIRLAGGLYQETQYF TGCAGTGCTAGGATTAGACTAGCGGGGGGGCTGTACCAAGAGACCCAGTACTTC
- TRBJ2-2 - TRBV7-9 CASSLAGALTGKLFF TGTGCCAGCAGCTTAGCAGGGGCACTCACCGGGAAGCTGTTTTTT
few TRBJ1-2 - TRBV28 CASSFGVGYTF TGTGCCAGCAGTTTCGGGGTTGGCTACACCTTC